Presented here are 10 T cell receptor beta chains from one specimen sequenced in a study of blood T cell repertoires in COVID-19. Generated by immunoSEQ multiplex PCR, the TCRdb table keeps only in-frame clones and is missing some. The sample has about 180,000 clones; roughly 88% are singletons. Source material: PBMCs or T cells enriched from blood (not recorded which). These receptors were collected from a woman in her thirties who had recovered from COVID-19.

The V and J genes are TRBV19 and TRBJ2-5; 7 bases match TRBD2. Per the germline V gene, CDR1 is LNHDA and CDR2 is SQIVND (reference sequence). With 3 bases clipped from V and 5 bases from J, the junction kept 6 bases outside the gene matches. CDR3 size: 14 residues. The CDR3 region is CASSIGGSAETQYF. CDR3 coding DNA: TGTGCCAGTAGTATTGGCGGGAGTGCGGAGACCCAGTACTTC. Full variable domain (outside the CDR3, taken from reference TRBV19 and TRBJ2-5): DGGITQSPKYLFRKEGQNVTLSCEQNLNHDAMYWYRQDPGQGLRLIYYSQIVNDFQKGDIAEGYSVSREKKESFPLTVTSAQKNPTAFYLCASSIGGSAETQYFGPGTRLLVL.

The chain uses TRBV3-1 (or the pseudogene TRBV3-2) and TRBJ1-2; no clear D. Germline V gives CDR1 LGHDT, CDR2 YNNKEL (reference sequence). Between the trimmed V and J ends, which lost 2 bases and 2 bases, there was a span of 18 bases. The CDR3 extends over 17 amino acids. The CDR3 nucleotides are TGTGCCAGCAGCCAACCGAGGAGGGAAAGAAGAAACTATGGCTACACCTTC. As protein: CASSQPRRERRNYGYTF.

The rearrangement links TRBV5-8 to TRBJ1-2; possibly TRBD1 for D (5 bases). Trimming removed 6 bases from V and 2 bases from J, with 11 bases in between. Germline V gene data show CDR1 as SGHTS and CDR2 as YDEGEE. The CDR3 is 13 residues long. The CDR3 protein is CASKRDLNYGYTF. The CDR3 DNA is TGTGCCAGCAAACGGGACTTGAACTATGGCTACACCTTC.

The genes are TRBV6-6 and TRBJ1-6, with unresolved D. Per germline, CDR1 MNHNY and CDR2 SVGAGI (reference sequence). This CDR3 is 14 amino acids long. Trimming took off 3 bases at V and 9 bases at J, with 12 bases between the two ends. The chain's CDR3 is CASSYVGGGSPLHF. The DNA for the CDR3 is TGTGCCAGCAGTTATGTTGGTGGCGGTTCACCCCTCCACTTT.

The chain employs TRBV27 and TRBJ1-1; 7 bases are shared with TRBD1. The CDR3 runs to 13 residues. Germline V gene data show CDR1 as MNHEY and CDR2 as SMNVEV (reference sequence). V trimming: 6 bases; J trimming: 6 bases; junction bases outside the gene matches: 7. CDR3 loop: CASSNPGTAEAFF. CDR3 sequence (DNA): TGTGCCAGCAGCAACCCGGGGACAGCTGAAGCTTTCTTT.

V and J are TRBV5-5 and TRBJ2-7, with a possible D match to TRBD2 (6 bases). V lost 0 bases to trimming and J lost 1 base, with 14 bases between them. The CDR3 is made up of 16 amino acids. Germline CDR1 and CDR2: SGHKS and YYEKEE (reference sequence). The CDR3 DNA reads TGTGCCAGCAGCTTGGGTCGGGAGCGAGGGTCCTACGAGCAGTACTTC. Its translation: CASSLGRERGSYEQYF.

This chain uses TRBV6-5 with TRBJ1-1; TRBD1 might be the D (6 bases). Germline V gene lookup returns CDR1 MNHEY and CDR2 SVGAGI. The CDR3 totals 13 residues. V gave up 6 bases and J gave up 0 bases, with 8 bases separating them. The CDR3 nucleotides are TGTGCCAGCAGATCAGGGGTGAACACTGAAGCTTTCTTT. Its protein is CASRSGVNTEAFF.

CDR3 loop: CSVGPSGGHEQYF. CDR3 DNA: TGCAGCGTTGGGCCTAGCGGGGGACACGAGCAGTACTTC. This chain joins TRBV29-1 and TRBJ2-7, with 10 bases fitting TRBD2. Per germline, CDR1 SQVTM and CDR2 ANQGSEA. There are 13 residues in the CDR3. V trimming: 4 bases; J trimming: 5 bases; junction bases outside the gene matches: 5.

The J gene is TRBJ1-1, the V gene TRBV29-1; a possible D gene is TRBD1 (5 bases). The germline gives CDR1 SQVTM, CDR2 ANQGSEA. The CDR3 length is 12 residues. V dropped 7 bases and J dropped 6 bases, with 15 bases sitting between them. This chain's CDR3 is CSARVRAPEAFF. CDR3 DNA sequence: TGCAGCGCCAGGGTCAGGGCACCTGAAGCTTTCTTT.

The chain joins TRBV29-1 to TRBJ1-1; possibly TRBD1 for D (6 bases). With 2 bases removed from V and 0 bases from J, the gap between germline ends came to 10 bases. The germline gives CDR1 SQVTM, CDR2 ANQGSEA. The length of the CDR3 is 14 residues. CDR3 loop: CSVEQGLVNTEAFF. The CDR3 DNA reads TGCAGCGTTGAACAGGGGCTGGTGAACACTGAAGCTTTCTTT. Full variable domain (remainder filled in from reference TRBV29-1 and TRBJ1-1): SAVISQKPSRDICQRGTSLTIQCQVDSQVTMMFWYRQQPGQSLTLIATANQGSEATYESGFVIDKFPISRPNLTFSTLTVSNMSPEDSSIYLCSVEQGLVNTEAFFGQGTRLTVV.